The 10 T cell receptor beta chains below all came from one sample that was sequenced in a study of shared clonotypes between healthy human individuals. This table comes from immunoSEQ multiplex PCR, and its TCRdb copy is limited to in-frame clones, with some not included. The sample consists of about 2.4 million clones, more than 90% of them appearing once. The source material was naive CD4+ T cells sorted from blood. Subset noted: CD45RA+ positively selected. These TCRs come from a young man in good health.

This chain joins TRBV2 and TRBJ1-3; tentatively, D is TRBD1 (6 bases). Between the trimmed V and J ends, which lost 3 bases and 3 bases, there was a span of 15 bases. Per the germline V gene, CDR1 is SNHLY and CDR2 is FYNNEI. The CDR3 has 16 amino acids. CDR3 sequence (DNA): TGTGCCAGCAGTGACAGGGGCCCCGCTGATGGAAACACCATATATTTT. Encoded protein: CASSDRGPADGNTIYF.

The gene calls are TRBV28 and TRBJ1-1; D unclear. Germline values: CDR1 MDHEN, CDR2 SYDVKM. The CDR3 runs to 11 residues. CDR3 DNA sequence: TGTGCGTGGGAATGGGACACTGAAGCTTTCTTT. Residues: CAWEWDTEAFF.

The rearrangement links TRBV6-5 to TRBJ1-6; TRBD1 might be the D (5 bases). The CDR3 has 15 amino acids. Per the germline V gene, CDR1 is MNHEY and CDR2 is SVGAGI. The V end lost 2 bases, the J end lost 10 bases, and 15 bases lay between the germline ends. The CDR3 is CASSYGRGKGSPLHF. The CDR3, as DNA: TGTGCCAGCAGTTACGGGCGGGGGAAGGGCTCACCCCTCCACTTT.

This clone was counted a single time. The V gene is TRBV5-4, the J gene TRBJ2-5; D uncertain. Between the trimmed V and J ends, which lost 0 bases and 0 bases, there was a span of 9 bases. Per germline, CDR1 SGHNT and CDR2 YYREEE (reference sequence). The CDR3 spans 15 residues. The DNA of the CDR3 is TGTGCCAGCAGCTTGGCTCACAGCAACCAAGAGACCCAGTACTTC. Its translation: CASSLAHSNQETQYF.

The chain has TRBV28 and TRBJ2-7; D not resolved. Germline CDR1 reads MDHEN; CDR2 reads SYDVKM. This CDR3 region has 13 residues. Between the trimmed V and J ends, which lost 10 bases and 2 bases, there was a span of 15 bases. CDR3 DNA sequence: TGTGCCACGCTGACGGGTTCCCCCTACGAGCAGTACTTC. Translating it yields CATLTGSPYEQYF. The variable domain in full, completed from reference TRBV28 and TRBJ2-7, reads DVKVTQSSRYLVKRTGEKVFLECVQDMDHENMFWYRQDPGLGLRLIYFSYDVKMKEKGDIPEGYSVSREKKERFSLILESASTNQTSMYLCATLTGSPYEQYFGPGTRLTVT.

The chain links TRBV6-5 to TRBJ2-2, with D possibly being TRBD1 or TRBD2 (6 bases each). The CDR3 runs to 14 residues. Germline CDR1 and CDR2: MNHEY and SVGAGI. V was shortened by 10 bases and J by 1 base, with 13 bases between the two germline ends. The DNA for the CDR3 is TGTGCCACCGCGGGGACACGGAACACCGGGGAGCTGTTTTTT. Protein sequence: CATAGTRNTGELFF.

Comment on this clone: Other DNA sequences within the sample encode an identical CDR3. V and J are TRBV12-5 and TRBJ2-7; D uncertain. Deletions cut 4 bases from V and 2 bases from J, with 0 bases between. Looked up from germline, CDR1 is LGHNT and CDR2 is FRNRAP. The CDR3 length is 10 residues. The CDR3 sequence is CASGSYEQYF. The CDR3, as DNA: TGTGCTAGTGGTTCCTACGAGCAGTACTTC.

The chain joins TRBV7-2 to TRBJ2-5; no reliable D call. This CDR3 is 15 amino acids long. Trimming took off 5 bases at V and 0 bases at J, with 13 bases between the two ends. CDR1 SGHTA and CDR2 FQGNSA come from the germline V gene. The CDR3 is CASSPTIGYQETQYF. Here the CDR3 DNA reads TGTGCCAGCAGCCCTACAATTGGGTACCAAGAGACCCAGTACTTC.

This clone was counted a few times. The chain has TRBV6-1 and TRBJ1-1; possible D gene TRBD1, 6 bases. CDR3 length: 13 residues. V lost 6 bases and J 0 bases, leaving 8 bases between the germline ends. Germline loops: CDR1 MNHNS, CDR2 SASEGT. CDR3 protein: CASSGQLNTEAFF. The DNA for the CDR3 is TGTGCCAGCAGCGGACAGCTGAACACTGAAGCTTTCTTT.

The chain carries TRBV7-9 and TRBJ2-3; no clear D gene. Germline values: CDR1 SEHNR, CDR2 FQNEAQ (reference sequence). V was trimmed by 1 base and J by 2 bases, leaving 10 bases between them. This CDR3 has 15 amino acids. CDR3 amino acids: CASSLGGQSTDTQYF. The DNA for the CDR3 is TGTGCCAGCAGCTTAGGAGGTCAATCCACAGATACGCAGTATTTT.